This entry concerns a single T cell receptor (beta chain). The protocol was immunoSEQ multiplex PCR, while the TCRdb copy is restricted to in-frame clones and leaves out a portion. The table lists tens of thousands of clones, 90% of them singletons. The data originate from a study of T cell clones after liver transplantation. The V and J ends lost 0 bases and 0 bases respectively, with 11 bases between them. This CDR3 has 16 residues. The V gene's germline CDR1 is SGHDT and CDR2 YYEEEE. Material: CD4+ T cells from blood, obtained before liver transplant. The chain uses TRBV5-6 and TRBJ2-3; no clear D. The clonotype originates from a human donor who received a liver transplant. CDR3 nucleotide sequence: TGTGCCAGCAGCTTGGCCGGGTTCCTTAGCACAGATACGCAGTATTTT. It is translated as CASSLAGFLSTDTQYF.